This T cell receptor (beta chain) is drawn from a study of blood T cell repertoires in COVID-19. Overall study: There were acute and convalescent COVID-19 samples, and they came from the United States, Italy and Spain. Sample material is recorded as cDNA or gDNA derived from T cells, B-cell-depleted T cells, or PBMCs.

Patients in Seattle were enrolled during active infection, then followed longitudinally. Trimming took 0 bases from V and 5 from J, leaving 11 bases between them. Germline lookup yields CDR1 LNHDA and CDR2 SQIVND (reference sequence). The CDR3 consists of 15 residues. As handled by the study authors: Amplification of reference gene primers provided the estimated nucleated cell counts. Sequencing was performed with immunoSEQ multiplex PCR; in TCRdb, only in-frame clones are kept and a portion is missing. V and J calls and clone size come straight from that table; D and trimming were deduced from the DNA. This sample carries a few hundred thousand clones, over 85% of them seen once, and the ten largest clones take roughly 0.78%.

This sequence was found in a man aged 18 to 30 with COVID-19, enrolled during active disease. This rearrangement joins TRBV19 to TRBJ1-5; D perhaps matches TRBD1 (5 bases). The sequencing sample was made of peripheral blood. The CDR3 nucleotides are TGTGCCAGTAGTATAGATCGGCAGGGTCATCAGCCCCAGCATTTT. It encodes CASSIDRQGHQPQHF. The full variable domain, with the rest looked up from reference TRBV19 and TRBJ1-5, is DGGITQSPKYLFRKEGQNVTLSCEQNLNHDAMYWYRQDPGQGLRLIYYSQIVNDFQKGDIAEGYSVSREKKESFPLTVTSAQKNPTAFYLCASSIDRQGHQPQHFGDGTRLSIL.